The 11 T cell receptor beta chains in this list originate from one sample, sequenced in a study of blood T cell repertoires in COVID-19. The assay was immunoSEQ multiplex PCR, and TCRdb's table has in-frame clones only and misses some. The sample consists of around 150,000 clones, around 80% of them appearing once. The specimen sequenced was peripheral blood. Receptors originate from a man aged 55 to 70 who had recovered from COVID-19.

V is TRBV10-3 and J is TRBJ1-6, with 8 bases identical to TRBD1. This CDR3 region has 14 residues. The V and J ends lost 4 bases and 9 bases, in that order; junction bases with no gene match: 5. The germline V gene has CDR1 ENHRY and CDR2 SYGVKD. The CDR3 coding sequence is TGTGCCATCAGTGGGACAGGGTTTGGTTCACCCCTCCACTTT. Its translation is CAISGTGFGSPLHF.

The rearrangement joins TRBV12-5 to TRBJ2-5; D not resolved. Per the germline V gene, CDR1 is LGHNT and CDR2 is FRNRAP. Trimming left V 2 bases short and J 10 bases short, with 8 bases between. The CDR3 extends over 11 amino acids. Written as DNA, the CDR3 is TGTGCTAGTGGTTTGACAAGAATCCAGTACTTC. Translated: CASGLTRIQYF.

The chain has TRBV12-2 and TRBJ2-1; the DNA was not compared with TRBD2, the D call given in the table. TRBV12-2 is an annotated pseudogene. The CDR3 totals 16 residues. CDR3 DNA: TGTGCAAGTCGCACCCCCCTGACTAGCTTTGTTCATGAGCAGTTCTTC. Protein sequence: CASRTPLTSFVHEQFF.

The chain uses TRBV4-1 and TRBJ1-5, with D possibly TRBD1 on 5 matching bases. CDR1 MGHRA and CDR2 YSYEKL come from the germline V gene. V was trimmed by 0 bases and J by 2 bases, leaving 14 bases between them. CDR3 length: 17 amino acids. CDR3 residues: CASSQDRETAGNQPQHF. CDR3 DNA sequence: TGCGCCAGCAGCCAAGATAGAGAGACAGCCGGCAATCAGCCCCAGCATTTT.

The chain carries TRBV9 and TRBJ1-3, with D possibly matching TRBD1 (6 bases). The CDR3 consists of 15 residues. From germline, CDR1 is SGDLS and CDR2 YYNGEE. V was shortened by 0 bases and J by 0 bases, with 7 bases between the two germline ends. The CDR3 sequence: CASSVGTVSGNTIYF. In DNA form, the CDR3 reads TGTGCCAGCAGCGTAGGGACAGTCTCTGGAAACACCATATATTTT.

The chain has TRBV28 and TRBJ1-1, with 8 bases that match TRBD1. This CDR3 spans 14 amino acids. Trimming took 5 bases from V and 3 from J; bases not matched to a gene: 5. Germline-derived CDR1 and CDR2 are MDHEN and SYDVKM. The DNA for the CDR3 is TGTGCCAGCAGTCAACAGGGGGTCGACACTGAAGCTTTCTTT. This gives the protein CASSQQGVDTEAFF.

Only a few counts were recorded for this clone. The V and J genes are TRBV24-1 and TRBJ2-1, with TRBD1 as a possible D gene (6 bases). Germline assignment: CDR1 KGHDR and CDR2 SFDVKD. With 7 bases removed from V and 7 bases from J, the gap between germline ends came to 16 bases. The CDR3 totals 14 residues. CDR3 nucleotide sequence: TGTGCCACCAGGAACAGAGTTGGGACAAATGAGCAGTTCTTC. Translated: CATRNRVGTNEQFF.

V and J are TRBV7-2 and TRBJ1-2, with 8 bases fitting TRBD1. With V trimmed by 5 bases and J by 5 bases, 13 bases remained unmatched. Per germline, CDR1 SGHTA and CDR2 FQGNSA. The CDR3 extends over 16 amino acids. The CDR3 here is CASSQGAGNPAYGYTF. The CDR3 coding sequence is TGTGCCAGCAGCCAGGGGGCAGGGAACCCCGCTTATGGCTACACCTTC.

This chain links TRBV11-2 with TRBJ2-2; 7 bases match TRBD1. This CDR3 is built from 15 residues. Germline assignment: CDR1 SGHAT and CDR2 FQNNGV. Germline trimming cut 4 bases from V and 8 bases from J; bases unmatched to any gene: 10. The CDR3 nucleotides are TGTGCCAGCAGCTCCCCCGGGACAGCAGAGGGGGAGCTGTTTTTT. Its translation is CASSSPGTAEGELFF.

The rearrangement joins TRBV18 to TRBJ1-5; 8 bases line up with TRBD1. Per germline, CDR1 KGHSH and CDR2 LQKENI. V lost 3 bases and J lost 1; bases outside the gene matches: 5. The CDR3 is 16 amino acids. CDR3 protein: CASSPSTGASNQPQHF. Written as DNA, the CDR3 is TGTGCCAGCTCACCCTCGACAGGGGCGAGCAATCAGCCCCAGCATTTT.

The rearrangement links TRBV30 to TRBJ2-4; D is unclear. CDR1 GTSNPN and CDR2 SVGIG come from the germline V gene (reference sequence). Trimming pared 5 bases from V and 9 bases from J, leaving 11 bases between. CDR3 length: 11 amino acids. Here the CDR3 reads CAWSSRSIQYF. Here the CDR3 DNA reads TGTGCCTGGTCCAGTCGGAGCATTCAGTACTTC.